The 16 T cell receptor beta chains presented below share a single source sample, sequenced in a study of blood T cell repertoires in COVID-19. Measured with immunoSEQ multiplex PCR; TCRdb has only the in-frame clones, and not every one. The repertoire holds about 140,000 clones, with 75% to 90% as singletons. The sequencing input was peripheral blood. Receptors were obtained from a man in his fifties or sixties with active COVID-19.

V gene TRBV5-4 combines with J gene TRBJ2-5, with 7 bases matching TRBD2. J was trimmed by 3 bases and V by 0 bases; bases with no gene match: 2. The CDR3 contains 14 residues. Per the germline V gene, CDR1 is SGHNT and CDR2 is YYREEE (reference sequence). CDR3 nucleotides: TGTGCCAGCAGCTTGGATCTAGCGGAAGAGACCCAGTACTTC. This gives the protein CASSLDLAEETQYF.

This chain connects TRBV18 to TRBJ2-5; D remains unclear. Trimming took off 0 bases at V and 4 bases at J, with 6 bases between the two ends. Germline values: CDR1 KGHSH, CDR2 LQKENI. The CDR3 extends over 13 amino acids. In DNA form, the CDR3 reads TGTGCCAGCTCACCACCGGGCCCAGAGACCCAGTACTTC. It specifies CASSPPGPETQYF.

This chain joins TRBV5-5 and TRBJ1-1, with D perhaps TRBD1 (5 bases). V was shortened by 4 bases and J by 3 bases, with 16 bases between the two germline ends. This CDR3 comprises 15 residues. The V gene's germline CDR1 is SGHKS and CDR2 YYEKEE (reference sequence). The CDR3 bases are TGTGCCAGCAGCCCCCGCGCGGGGCAGGACACTGAAGCTTTCTTT. It translates to CASSPRAGQDTEAFF.

This chain joins TRBV7-9 and TRBJ1-6; D possibly corresponds to TRBD1 (5 bases). Trimming took 2 bases from V and 10 from J, leaving 15 bases between them. CDR3 length: 15 residues. CDR1 SEHNR and CDR2 FQNEAQ come from the germline V gene (reference sequence). Here the CDR3 DNA reads TGTGCCAGCAGCTTACAGGGTGAGGTGGGATCACCCCTCCACTTT. Translation: CASSLQGEVGSPLHF.

V gene TRBV19 combines with J gene TRBJ2-5; 9 positions agree with TRBD1. CDR3 size: 14 residues. The V and J ends lost 1 base and 6 bases, in that order; junction bases with no gene match: 3. CDR1 is LNHDA, CDR2 SQIVND, per germline (reference sequence). CDR3: CASSIGDRGKTQYF. DNA for the CDR3: TGTGCCAGTAGTATAGGAGACAGGGGGAAGACCCAGTACTTC. Looking up the rest from reference TRBV19 and TRBJ2-5 gives the full variable domain: DGGITQSPKYLFRKEGQNVTLSCEQNLNHDAMYWYRQDPGQGLRLIYYSQIVNDFQKGDIAEGYSVSREKKESFPLTVTSAQKNPTAFYLCASSIGDRGKTQYFGPGTRLLVL.

The V call is TRBV6-1, the J call TRBJ2-7, with D perhaps matching TRBD2 (5 bases). The CDR3 spans 17 residues. The germline gives CDR1 MNHNS, CDR2 SASEGT. The V and J ends lost 2 bases and 6 bases respectively, with 23 bases between them. CDR3 loop: CASSEIFGRIQGSEQYF. The CDR3 DNA follows: TGTGCCAGCAGTGAAATTTTCGGAAGGATCCAAGGGAGCGAGCAGTACTTC.

This chain links TRBV7-9 with TRBJ2-3, with 9 bases that match TRBD2. Germline CDR1 is SEHNR and CDR2 is FQNEAQ (reference sequence). V dropped 0 bases and J dropped 0; count of bases not matched to a gene: 7. The CDR3 length is 18 residues. CDR3 in DNA: TGTGCCAGCAGCTTAGCGGTCCTAGCGGGATCTAGCACAGATACGCAGTATTTT. It encodes CASSLAVLAGSSTDTQYF.

The chain carries TRBV2 and TRBJ1-1; weak D call: TRBD1 (6 bases). The germline V and J ends were trimmed by 4 bases and 2 bases, with 11 bases remaining between them. Germline CDR1 SNHLY, CDR2 FYNNEI. This CDR3 has 14 residues. The DNA of the CDR3 is TGTGCCAGCAGTGGATGGACAGAAAACACTGAAGCTTTCTTT. This translates into CASSGWTENTEAFF.

This clone was detected only once. The chain employs TRBV19 and TRBJ1-2; D uncertain. V was cut by 5 bases and J by 7 bases, with 20 bases left in between. Germline assignment: CDR1 LNHDA and CDR2 SQIVND (reference sequence). The CDR3 length is 15 residues. The CDR3 bases are TGTGCCAGTAGTTCCACACGTCTTACGGAGGGTGGCTACACCTTC. Amino acids: CASSSTRLTEGGYTF.

The rearrangement uses TRBV5-1 and TRBJ1-4; D unclear. Germline CDR1 is SGHRS and CDR2 is YFSETQ. This CDR3 comprises 14 residues. Trimming pared 0 bases from V and 7 bases from J, leaving 10 bases between. The CDR3 DNA reads TGCGCCAGCAGCTTGGCCGGGGTTAGTGAAAAACTGTTTTTT. As protein: CASSLAGVSEKLFF.

The chain carries TRBV14 and TRBJ1-4; 9 positions match TRBD1. Germline lookup yields CDR1 SGHDN and CDR2 FVKESK. The CDR3 covers 16 residues. V lost 4 bases and J lost 6; bases outside the gene matches: 9. This CDR3 reads CASSPLGTGFYEKLFF. Written as DNA, the CDR3 is TGTGCCAGCAGCCCCCTCGGGACAGGGTTTTATGAAAAACTGTTTTTT.

This clone was seen only once. The rearrangement joins TRBV7-9 to TRBJ2-7; the match to TRBD1 covers 7 bases. Germline CDR1 reads SEHNR; CDR2 reads FQNEAQ (reference sequence). V was pared by 0 bases and J by 6 bases, with 8 bases of the junction left unmatched. There are 15 residues in the CDR3. The chain's CDR3 is CASSLAGRGKAEQYF. The CDR3 DNA sequence: TGTGCCAGCAGCTTAGCGGGCAGGGGGAAAGCCGAGCAGTACTTC.

A few counts support this clone. The chain carries TRBV12-5 and TRBJ2-7; D possibly corresponds to TRBD2 (6 bases). The germline V gene encodes CDR1 LGHNT and CDR2 FRNRAP. Trimming took 3 bases from V and 3 from J, leaving 15 bases between them. The CDR3 is 15 amino acids. CDR3 in DNA: TGTGCTAGTGGTTTTTCTTATACAGCGGGCTACGAGCAGTACTTC. It is translated as CASGFSYTAGYEQYF.

This clone appeared once. This chain links TRBV4-1 with TRBJ2-3; 8 bases agree with TRBD2. CDR1 and CDR2 from the germline V gene are MGHRA and YSYEKL. After removal of 2 bases from V and 6 bases from J, the junction contained 4 bases not matched to a gene. The CDR3 sequence is 14 residues long. CDR3 residues: CASSQTGGPDTQYF. CDR3 DNA sequence: TGCGCCAGCAGCCAAACGGGGGGGCCCGATACGCAGTATTTT.

The chain combines TRBV5-4 with TRBJ2-3, with 10 positions matching TRBD2. This CDR3 is 16 amino acids long. Germline V gives CDR1 SGHNT, CDR2 YYREEE (reference sequence). V shed 4 bases and J 4 bases; nucleotides not matched to a gene: 9. CDR3 sequence reads: CASSPPPSGGPDTQYF. CDR3 coding DNA: TGTGCCAGCAGCCCCCCCCCTAGCGGGGGCCCAGATACGCAGTATTTT.

V is TRBV25-1 and J is TRBJ1-4; TRBD1 is a possible D gene (6 bases). The germline V gene encodes CDR1 MGHDK and CDR2 SYGVNS. V lost 3 bases and J lost 11, with 13 bases in between. The CDR3 spans 13 residues. CDR3 coding DNA: TGTGCCAGCAGTGACATGACAGGTCTTAAACTGTTTTTT. Amino acids: CASSDMTGLKLFF.